This TCR beta chain was profiled in a study of early T cells in non-severe SARS-CoV-2 infection. Study context: It was bulk RNA from unsorted whole blood that was sequenced, and the chains were unpaired. Regarding the study as a whole: Clonotype matching in VDJdb favored anti-spike CD8 responses and did not capture private and CD4 specificities.

TCRdb analysed the 5' RACE reads with MiXCR anew, one entry per CDR3 protein. The sample gives around 58,000 distinct CDR3 sequences, roughly 7.1% of which show up once; over 9.5% is in the top ten. Details on this clonotype: Its antigen is undetermined.

In germline, CDR1 is SGHRS, CDR2 YFSETQ. V lost 3 bases and J lost 5, with 8 bases in between. The CDR3 has 13 residues. This TCR derives from an adult who was a healthcare worker with PCR-confirmed SARS-CoV-2 infection or an uninfected control (not recorded which). The chain combines TRBV5-1 with TRBJ2-2; the D is unclear. The starting material was whole blood, obtained at baseline. The CDR3, as DNA: TGCGCCAGCAGCTCCACAACGACCGGGGAGCTGTTTTTT. Protein: CASSSTTTGELFF.